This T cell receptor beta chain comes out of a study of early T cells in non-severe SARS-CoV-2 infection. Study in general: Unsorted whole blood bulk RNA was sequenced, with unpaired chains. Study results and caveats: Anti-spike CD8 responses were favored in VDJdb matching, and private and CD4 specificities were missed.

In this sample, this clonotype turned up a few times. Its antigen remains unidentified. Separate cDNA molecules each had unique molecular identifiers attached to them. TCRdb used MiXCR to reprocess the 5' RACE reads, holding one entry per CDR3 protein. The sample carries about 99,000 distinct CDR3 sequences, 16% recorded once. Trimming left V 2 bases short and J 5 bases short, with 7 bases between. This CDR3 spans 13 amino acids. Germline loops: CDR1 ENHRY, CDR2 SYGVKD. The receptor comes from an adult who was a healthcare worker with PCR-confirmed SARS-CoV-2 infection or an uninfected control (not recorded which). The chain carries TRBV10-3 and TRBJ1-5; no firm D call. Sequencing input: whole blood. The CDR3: CAISEERDQPQHF. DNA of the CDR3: TGTGCCATCAGTGAGGAGAGAGATCAGCCCCAGCATTTT.